A single T cell receptor (beta chain) is shown here with its context. It lacks a known antigen. Nothing much larger sits one base from this clone, and base qualities are not available. These data are taken from a study of blood T cell repertoires in COVID-19 (TCRdb year 2020). In terms of the full investigation: The collaborator samples originated in the United States, Italy and Spain and spanned the acute and convalescent phases of COVID-19. The material from the prospective study consisted of cDNA or gDNA derived from T cells, B-cell-depleted T cells, or PBMCs. Deeply sampled blood TCRbeta repertoires from subjects exposed to, actively infected with, or recovered from COVID-19 were included in the dataset. The repertoires were released in a freely available public database meant as a resource for research on the immune response to SARS-CoV-2. Samples were obtained from the ongoing ImmuneRACE study (first 160 participants) and from some 1,300 subjects provided by 6 global collaborators. The sample metadata nearly always contained a de-identified subject ID, COVID-19 status, age in years and sex. HLA class I and class II types, where available, came from metadata supplied by the sample provider rather than from assay-based typing. General conclusions and limits of the study: The quantity of clinical and demographic metadata differed by source and by participant and was supplied without curation.

TCRbeta CDR3 regions were amplified from genomic DNA using the immunoSEQ Assay, a bias-controlled multiplex PCR. The published analysis was carried out like this. Within the assay, amplification of reference gene primers was used to estimate how many nucleated cells each sample contained. To quantify the absolute abundance of each unique TCRbeta CDR3 rearrangement, sequence reads were collapsed and filtered. For each sample, productive Simpson clonality was calculated by taking the square root of Simpson's diversity index across productive rearrangements. TCRdb stores this immuneACCESS table with in-frame sequences only. Part of the clones is absent; in the studies checked, under half of the shortfall reflects unresolved V genes, and no reason is known for the rest. That table supplies the V and J calls and clone size; D and trimming were determined from the DNA. This sample has 270,000 or so clones in its table, and around nine tenths of those were observed once. Of the sample, about 8.6% is held by the ten largest clones.

Each collaborating institution followed its own protocols to collect whole blood in K2EDTA tubes. For TCRbeta analysis, collaborators shipped samples as frozen whole blood, isolated PBMCs, or DNA extracted from either of those sample types. The TCR comes from a man aged 35 to 55 with active or convalescent COVID-19. The specimen sequenced was peripheral blood.

The DNA reads as follows: TGTGCCAGCAGCGATAGGGGTAGGGAGACCCAGTACTTC. The encoded protein is CASSDRGRETQYF. The sequence links TRBV11-2 to TRBJ2-5; the D region possibly corresponds to TRBD1 (5 bases align). The CDR3 holds 13 amino acids from the cysteine to the phenylalanine. Just CDR3 DNA is preserved here, 39 bases in frame from base 1. V loses 5 bases, J loses 5 bases, and the germline ends lie 12 bases apart. Looking up the germline V gene yields CDR1 SGHAT and CDR2 FQNNGV. The full variable domain, completed from the reference TRBV11-2 and TRBJ2-5 proteins outside the CDR3, reads EAGVAQSPRYKIIEKRQSVAFWCNPISGHATLYWYQQILGQGPKLLIQFQNNGVVDDSQLPKDRFSAERLKGVDSTLKIQPAKLEDSAVYLCASSDRGRETQYFGPGTRLLVL.